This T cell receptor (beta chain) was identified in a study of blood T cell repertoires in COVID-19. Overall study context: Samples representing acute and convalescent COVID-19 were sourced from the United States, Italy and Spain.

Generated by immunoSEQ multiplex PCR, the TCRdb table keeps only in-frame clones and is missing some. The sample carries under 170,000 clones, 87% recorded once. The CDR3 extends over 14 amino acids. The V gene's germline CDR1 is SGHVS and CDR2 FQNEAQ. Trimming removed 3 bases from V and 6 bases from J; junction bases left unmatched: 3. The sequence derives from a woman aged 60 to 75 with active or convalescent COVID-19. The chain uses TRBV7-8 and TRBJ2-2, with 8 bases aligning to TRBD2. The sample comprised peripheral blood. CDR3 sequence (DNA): TGTGCCAGCAGCTTCGGTAGCGGGGCCGGGGAGCTGTTTTTT. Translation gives CASSFGSGAGELFF.